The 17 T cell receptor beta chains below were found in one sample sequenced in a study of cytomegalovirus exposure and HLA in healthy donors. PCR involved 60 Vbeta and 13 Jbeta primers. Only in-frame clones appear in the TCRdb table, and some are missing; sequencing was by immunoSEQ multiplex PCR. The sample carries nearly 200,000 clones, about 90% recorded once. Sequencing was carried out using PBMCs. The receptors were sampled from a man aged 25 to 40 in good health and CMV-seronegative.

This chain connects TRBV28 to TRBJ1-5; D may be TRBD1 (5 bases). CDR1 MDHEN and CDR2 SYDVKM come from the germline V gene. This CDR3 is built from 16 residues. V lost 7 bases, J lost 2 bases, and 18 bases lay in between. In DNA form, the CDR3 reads TGTGCCAGCACGCCTGGGGGGGGAATTGGCAATCAGCCCCAGCATTTT. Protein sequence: CASTPGGGIGNQPQHF.

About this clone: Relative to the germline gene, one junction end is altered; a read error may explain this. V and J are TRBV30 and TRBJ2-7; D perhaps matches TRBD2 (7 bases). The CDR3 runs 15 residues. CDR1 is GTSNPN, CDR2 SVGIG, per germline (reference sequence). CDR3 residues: CAWSLRTYPRGGSDF. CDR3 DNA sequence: TGTGCCTGGAGTCTCCGAACCTACCCAAGGGGGGGTTCTGACTTC. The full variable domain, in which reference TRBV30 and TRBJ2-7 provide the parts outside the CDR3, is SQTIHQWPATLVQPVGSPLSLECTVEGTSNPNLYWYRQAAGRGLQLLFYSVGIGQISSEVPQNLSASRPQDRQFILSSKKLLLSDSGFYLCAWSLRTYPRGGSDFGPGTRLTVT.

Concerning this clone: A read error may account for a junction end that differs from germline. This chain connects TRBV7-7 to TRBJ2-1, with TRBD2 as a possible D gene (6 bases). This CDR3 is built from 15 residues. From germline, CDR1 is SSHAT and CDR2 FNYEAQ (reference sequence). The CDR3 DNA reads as TGTGCTAGCAGCTTCGATAGCGGACCCTACAATGAGCAGTTCTTC. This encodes CASSFDSGPYNEQFF.

The DNA for the CDR3 is TGTGCTAGTGGTTTGGACAGGGACTACGAGCAGTACTTC. Translating it yields CASGLDRDYEQYF. The chain joins TRBV12-5 to TRBJ2-7, with TRBD1 as a possible D gene (6 bases). This CDR3 region has 13 residues. The germline V gene has CDR1 LGHNT and CDR2 FRNRAP. Trimming took off 1 base at V and 3 bases at J, with 7 bases between the two ends. Filled out from reference TRBV12-5 and TRBJ2-7, the complete variable domain reads DARVTQTPRHKVTEMGQEVTMRCQPILGHNTVFWYRQTMMQGLELLAYFRNRAPLDDSGMPKDRFSAEMPDATLATLKIQPSEPRDSAVYFCASGLDRDYEQYFGPGTRLTVT.

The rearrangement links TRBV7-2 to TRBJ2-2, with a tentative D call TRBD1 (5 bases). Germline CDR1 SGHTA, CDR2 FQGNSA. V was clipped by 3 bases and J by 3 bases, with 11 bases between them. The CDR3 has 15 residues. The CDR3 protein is CASSFWGSDTGELFF. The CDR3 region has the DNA TGTGCCAGCAGCTTCTGGGGCAGTGACACCGGGGAGCTGTTTTTT.

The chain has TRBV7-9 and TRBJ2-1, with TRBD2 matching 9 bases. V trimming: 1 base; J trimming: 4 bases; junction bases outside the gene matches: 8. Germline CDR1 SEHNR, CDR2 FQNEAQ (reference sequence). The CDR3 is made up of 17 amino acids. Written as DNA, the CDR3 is TGTGCCAGCAGCTTAGGGGTTAGCGGGAGAGGGTACAATGAGCAGTTCTTC. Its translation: CASSLGVSGRGYNEQFF.

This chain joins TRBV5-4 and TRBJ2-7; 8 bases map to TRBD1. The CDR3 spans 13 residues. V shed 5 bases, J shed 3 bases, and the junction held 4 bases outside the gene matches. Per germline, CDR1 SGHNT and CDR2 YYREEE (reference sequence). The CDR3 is CASRVGTGYEQYF. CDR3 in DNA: TGTGCCAGCAGGGTTGGGACAGGCTACGAGCAGTACTTC.

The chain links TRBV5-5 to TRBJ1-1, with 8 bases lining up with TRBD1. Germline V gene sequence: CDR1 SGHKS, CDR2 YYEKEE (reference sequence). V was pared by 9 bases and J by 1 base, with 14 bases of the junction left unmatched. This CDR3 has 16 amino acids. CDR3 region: CATSPTGAGQNTEAFF. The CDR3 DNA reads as TGTGCCACCTCCCCGACAGGGGCGGGTCAGAACACTGAAGCTTTCTTT.

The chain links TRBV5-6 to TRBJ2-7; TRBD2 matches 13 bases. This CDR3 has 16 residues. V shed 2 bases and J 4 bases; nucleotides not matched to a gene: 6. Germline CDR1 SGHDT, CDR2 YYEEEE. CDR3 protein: CASSFRTSGSRYEQYF. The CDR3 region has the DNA TGTGCCAGCAGCTTCCGGACTAGCGGGAGCAGATACGAGCAGTACTTC.

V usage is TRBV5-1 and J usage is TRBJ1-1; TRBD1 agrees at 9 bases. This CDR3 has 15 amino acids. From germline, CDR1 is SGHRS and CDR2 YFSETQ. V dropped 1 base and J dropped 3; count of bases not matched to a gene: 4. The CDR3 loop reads CASSLPGTGHTEAFF. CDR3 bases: TGCGCCAGCAGCTTGCCCGGGACAGGGCACACTGAAGCTTTCTTT.

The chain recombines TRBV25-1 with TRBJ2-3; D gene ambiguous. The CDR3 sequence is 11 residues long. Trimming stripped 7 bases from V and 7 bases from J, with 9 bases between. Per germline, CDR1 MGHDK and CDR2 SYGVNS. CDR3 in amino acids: CASNEDYTQYF. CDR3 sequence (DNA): TGTGCCAGCAACGAAGACTATACGCAGTATTTT.

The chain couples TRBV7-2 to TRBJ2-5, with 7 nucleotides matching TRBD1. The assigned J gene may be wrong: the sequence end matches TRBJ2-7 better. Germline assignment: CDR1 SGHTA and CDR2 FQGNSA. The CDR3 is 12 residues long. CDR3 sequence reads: CASSRQGYEQYF. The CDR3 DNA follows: TGTGCCAGCAGCCGACAGGGCTACGAGCAGTACTTC.

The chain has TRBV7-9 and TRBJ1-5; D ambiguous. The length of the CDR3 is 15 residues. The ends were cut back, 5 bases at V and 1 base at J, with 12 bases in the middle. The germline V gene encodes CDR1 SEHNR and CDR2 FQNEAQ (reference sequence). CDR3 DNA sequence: TGTGCCAGCAGCCCGGGGATGGGGAGCAATCAGCCCCAGCATTTT. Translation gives CASSPGMGSNQPQHF.

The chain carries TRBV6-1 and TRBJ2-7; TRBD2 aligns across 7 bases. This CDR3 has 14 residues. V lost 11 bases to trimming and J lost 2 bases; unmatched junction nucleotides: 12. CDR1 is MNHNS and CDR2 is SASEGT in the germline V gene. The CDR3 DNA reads TGTGCCGTCTTTCGCGGGGGTTCCCCCTACGAGCAGTACTTC. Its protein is CAVFRGGSPYEQYF.

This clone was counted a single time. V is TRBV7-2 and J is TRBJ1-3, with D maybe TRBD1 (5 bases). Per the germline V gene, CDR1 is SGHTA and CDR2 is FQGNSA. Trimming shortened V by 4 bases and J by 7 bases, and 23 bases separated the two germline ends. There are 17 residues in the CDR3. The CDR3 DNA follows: TGTGCCAGCAGCTCGGTGACAGTGCCGGGCGGGGGGAACACCATATATTTT. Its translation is CASSSVTVPGGGNTIYF.

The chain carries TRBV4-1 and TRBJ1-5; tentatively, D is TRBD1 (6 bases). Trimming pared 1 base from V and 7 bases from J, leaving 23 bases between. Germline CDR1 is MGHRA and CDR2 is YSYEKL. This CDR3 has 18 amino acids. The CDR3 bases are TGCGCCAGCAGCCAAGTTCTCCGAGGGGGGGGACCACGGCAGCCCCAGCATTTT. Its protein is CASSQVLRGGGPRQPQHF.

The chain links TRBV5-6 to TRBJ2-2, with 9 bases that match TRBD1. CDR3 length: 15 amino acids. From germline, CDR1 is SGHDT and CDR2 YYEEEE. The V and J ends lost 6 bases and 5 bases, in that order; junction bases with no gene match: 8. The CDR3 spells CASTPGTGRTGELFF. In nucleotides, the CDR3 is TGTGCCAGCACCCCCGGGACAGGGAGGACCGGGGAGCTGTTTTTT.